This T cell receptor (beta chain) was recorded in a study of blood T cell repertoires in COVID-19. Germline lookup yields CDR1 SGDLS and CDR2 YYNGEE. The CDR3 consists of 14 residues. Trimming shortened V by 3 bases and J by 7 bases, and 16 bases separated the two germline ends. The repertoire was sequenced with immunoSEQ multiplex PCR; TCRdb's copy has only in-frame clones and lacks some. The table has 250,000 to 400,000 clones, roughly 90% seen once. The chain employs TRBV9 and TRBJ1-2; the D gene is possibly TRBD1 (6 bases). The clonotype originates from a woman aged 30 to 39 with COVID-19, enrolled during active disease. Sequencing used peripheral blood. The CDR3 coding sequence is TGTGCCAGCAGCGGGGGACACACCGCATCTGGCTACACCTTC. Protein: CASSGGHTASGYTF.